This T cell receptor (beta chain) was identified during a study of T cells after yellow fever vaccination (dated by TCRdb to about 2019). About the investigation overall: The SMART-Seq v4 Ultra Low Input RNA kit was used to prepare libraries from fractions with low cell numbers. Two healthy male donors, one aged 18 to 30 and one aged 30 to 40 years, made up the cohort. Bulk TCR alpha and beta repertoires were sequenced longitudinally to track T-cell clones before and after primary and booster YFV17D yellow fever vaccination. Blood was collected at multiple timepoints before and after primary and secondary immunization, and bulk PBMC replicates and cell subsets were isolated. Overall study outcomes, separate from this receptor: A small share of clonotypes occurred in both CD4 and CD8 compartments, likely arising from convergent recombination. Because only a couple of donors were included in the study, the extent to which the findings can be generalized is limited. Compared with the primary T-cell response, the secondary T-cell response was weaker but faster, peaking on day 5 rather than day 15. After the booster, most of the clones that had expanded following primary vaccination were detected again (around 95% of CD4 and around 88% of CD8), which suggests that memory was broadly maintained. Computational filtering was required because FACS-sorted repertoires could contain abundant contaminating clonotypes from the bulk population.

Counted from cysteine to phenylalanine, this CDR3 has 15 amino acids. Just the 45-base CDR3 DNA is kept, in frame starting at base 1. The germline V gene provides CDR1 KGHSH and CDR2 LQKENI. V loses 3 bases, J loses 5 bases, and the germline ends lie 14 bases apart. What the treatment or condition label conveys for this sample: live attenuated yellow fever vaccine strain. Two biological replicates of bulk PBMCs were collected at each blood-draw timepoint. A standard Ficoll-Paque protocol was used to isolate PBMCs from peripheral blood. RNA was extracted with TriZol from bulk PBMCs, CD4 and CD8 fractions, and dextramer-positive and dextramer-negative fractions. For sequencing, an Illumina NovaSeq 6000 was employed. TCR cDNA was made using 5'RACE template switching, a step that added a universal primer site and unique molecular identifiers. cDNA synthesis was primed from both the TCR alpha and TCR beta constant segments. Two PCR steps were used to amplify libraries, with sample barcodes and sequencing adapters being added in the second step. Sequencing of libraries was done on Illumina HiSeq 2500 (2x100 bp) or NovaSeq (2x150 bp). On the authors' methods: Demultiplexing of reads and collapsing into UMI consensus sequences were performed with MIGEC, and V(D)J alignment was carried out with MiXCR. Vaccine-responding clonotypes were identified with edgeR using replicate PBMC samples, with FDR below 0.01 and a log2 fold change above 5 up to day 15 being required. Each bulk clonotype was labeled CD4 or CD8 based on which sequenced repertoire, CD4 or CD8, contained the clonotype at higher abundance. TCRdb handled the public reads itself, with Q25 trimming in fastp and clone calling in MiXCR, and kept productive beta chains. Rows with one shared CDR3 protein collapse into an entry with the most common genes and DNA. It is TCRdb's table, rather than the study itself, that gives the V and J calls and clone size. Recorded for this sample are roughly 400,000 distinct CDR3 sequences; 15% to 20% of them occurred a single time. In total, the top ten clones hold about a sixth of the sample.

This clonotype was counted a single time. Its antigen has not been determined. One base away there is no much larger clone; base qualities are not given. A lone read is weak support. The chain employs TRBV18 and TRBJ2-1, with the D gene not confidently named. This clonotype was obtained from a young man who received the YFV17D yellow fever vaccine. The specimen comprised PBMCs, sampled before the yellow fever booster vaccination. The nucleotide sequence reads TGTGCCAGCTCACCTTGGGTACAGCCGAACAATGAGCAGTTCTTC. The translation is CASSPWVQPNNEQFF.